The rows below give T cell receptor beta chains drawn from one sample of a study of identical twins. TCRdb fed the 5' RACE reads into MiXCR, producing one record per CDR3 protein. The sample yields 700,000 or so distinct CDR3 sequences, around 8.3% seen once. These data also featured in a second study, about yellow fever vaccine responses in identical twins.

The sample consisted of PBMCs. Receptor source: a woman aged 18-35 years in good health. CDR3s include the opening cysteine and the closing phenylalanine or tryptophan. The order of the fields is D gene, V gene, J gene, clone size, CDR3 protein, CDR3 DNA. A D gene is named only where the DNA matches it firmly. Only some rows state a clone size, as once, few, many or a class for expanded clones.

.	TRBV20-1	TRBJ2-1	many	CSASRQVTYNEQFF	TGCAGTGCTAGCAGACAGGTAACCTACAATGAGCAGTTCTTC
.	TRBV12-3/TRBV12-4	TRBJ1-5	many	CASSLSRGSRGNQPQHF	TGTGCCAGCAGCCTCTCTAGGGGGTCTCGTGGCAATCAGCCCCAGCATTTT
.	TRBV15	TRBJ2-1	.	CATSRGGNEQFF	TGTGCCACCAGCAGAGGGGGGAATGAGCAGTTCTTC
TRBD2	TRBV12-3/TRBV12-4	TRBJ2-3	.	CASSHLGTSGETSTDTQYF	TGTGCCAGCAGCCACCTCGGGACTAGCGGGGAGACTAGCACAGATACGCAGTATTTT
.	TRBV6-5	TRBJ2-7	.	CASSPTDRKQYF	TGTGCCAGCAGCCCTACTGACAGAAAGCAGTACTTC
.	TRBV29-1	TRBJ2-2	many	CSVAGTTNTGELFF	TGCAGCGTAGCCGGGACAACGAACACCGGGGAGCTGTTTTTT
TRBD2	TRBV12-3/TRBV12-4	TRBJ2-2	few	CASQRGGNTGELFF	TGTGCCAGCCAGCGGGGAGGAAACACCGGGGAGCTGTTTTTT
TRBD2	TRBV29-1	TRBJ2-3	.	CSARGGPDTQYF	TGCAGCGCCCGGGGGGGCCCAGATACGCAGTATTTT
TRBD2	TRBV6-1	TRBJ2-1	.	CASSPKKAGDLGEQFF	TGTGCCAGCAGTCCCAAGAAAGCGGGAGACCTCGGTGAGCAGTTCTTC
.	TRBV7-9	TRBJ2-3	.	CASRDGGGTDTQYF	TGTGCCAGCAGGGACGGCGGGGGCACAGATACGCAGTATTTT
TRBD1	TRBV27	TRBJ2-7	.	CASSAGTGFYEQYF	TGTGCCAGCAGTGCCGGGACAGGGTTCTACGAGCAGTACTTC
TRBD2	TRBV2	TRBJ2-3	.	CASSEPPGRGTQYF	TGTGCCAGCAGTGAACCCCCCGGGAGGGGAACGCAGTATTTT
.	TRBV6-4	TRBJ1-1	.	CASSEFSGSSTEAFF	TGTGCCAGCAGTGAGTTCTCGGGGTCCAGCACTGAAGCTTTCTTT
TRBD2	TRBV6-4	TRBJ2-1	few	CASSSGSKDEQFF	TGTGCCAGCAGTAGCGGGAGTAAGGATGAGCAGTTCTTC
.	TRBV5-1	TRBJ2-7	many	CASRNRTDISYEQYF	TGCGCCAGCAGAAACCGGACAGATATCTCCTACGAGCAGTACTTC